A single sample gave rise to the 31 T cell receptor beta chains below, sequenced in a study of blood T cell repertoires in COVID-19. Profiling relied on immunoSEQ multiplex PCR, and the TCRdb table lists in-frame clones only, not all of them. The table has approximately 50,000 clones, around 78% seen once. The sample comprised peripheral blood. The receptor source for this set is a human donor in a cohort sampled during active COVID-19.

This rearrangement joins TRBV7-2 to TRBJ2-3, with 7 bases that match TRBD1. The trim removed 5 bases at V and 1 base at J, leaving 9 bases unmatched. Germline V gives CDR1 SGHTA, CDR2 FQGNSA. The CDR3 spans 16 residues. The CDR3 sequence: CASSPGGQGGTDTQYF. The DNA of the CDR3 is TGTGCCAGCAGCCCGGGCGGTCAGGGGGGCACAGATACGCAGTATTTT.

The chain recombines TRBV4-1 with TRBJ2-7, with D tentatively TRBD2 (5 bases). The germline V gene has CDR1 MGHRA and CDR2 YSYEKL. V gave up 1 base and J gave up 2 bases, with 9 bases separating them. This CDR3 comprises 14 residues. The CDR3 DNA follows: TGCGCCAGCAGCCAAGTTCCGGGGACCTACGAGCAGTACTTC. It specifies CASSQVPGTYEQYF.

CDR3 protein: CASSQERTGGSGNTIYF. CDR3 sequence (DNA): TGCGCCAGCAGCCAAGAAAGGACAGGGGGCTCTGGAAACACCATATATTTT. This rearrangement joins TRBV4-1 to TRBJ1-3; TRBD1 agrees at 10 bases. Trimming took 0 bases from V and 0 from J; bases not matched to a gene: 2. Germline values: CDR1 MGHRA, CDR2 YSYEKL. This CDR3 contains 17 residues.

A few counts support this clone. V usage is TRBV5-8 and J usage is TRBJ1-2, with 8 nucleotides matching TRBD1. The CDR3 contains 13 residues. The germline V gene has CDR1 SGHTS and CDR2 YDEGEE. Germline trimming cut 6 bases from V and 8 bases from J; bases unmatched to any gene: 9. This chain's CDR3 is CASTPWTGQGYTF. The CDR3 DNA reads TGTGCCAGCACCCCCTGGACAGGGCAAGGCTACACCTTC.

J is TRBJ2-1 and V is TRBV27, with 12 bases aligning to TRBD2. J was trimmed by 6 bases and V by 1 base; bases with no gene match: 4. The CDR3 length is 16 residues. Per the germline V gene, CDR1 is MNHEY and CDR2 is SMNVEV (reference sequence). The CDR3 reads CASSLFLAGGFNEQFF. The CDR3 bases are TGTGCCAGCAGTTTATTCCTAGCGGGGGGGTTCAATGAGCAGTTCTTC.

This rearrangement joins TRBV19 to TRBJ2-1; weak D call: TRBD2 (6 bases). The germline CDR1 and CDR2 sequences are LNHDA and SQIVND (reference sequence). The CDR3 spans 16 residues. The ends were cut back, 9 bases at V and 6 bases at J, with 24 bases in the middle. The CDR3 DNA follows: TGTGCCAGCGGATCCGTCCTTGGAGGAGGGGTCAATGAGCAGTTCTTC. This encodes CASGSVLGGGVNEQFF.

The chain employs TRBV9 and TRBJ1-3; D is undetermined. The germline CDR1 and CDR2 sequences are SGDLS and YYNGEE. The CDR3 extends over 13 amino acids. V lost 4 bases and J lost 6, with 11 bases in between. Here the CDR3 DNA reads TGTGCCAGCAGCACGGACTATGAAAACACCATATATTTT. It codes for CASSTDYENTIYF.

DNA for the CDR3: TGCGCCAGCAGCGTCTACAGGGGTGCGAACACTGAAGCTTTCTTT. It specifies CASSVYRGANTEAFF. The chain is built from TRBV5-1 and TRBJ1-1; TRBD1 matches at 7 bases. CDR1 and CDR2 (germline): SGHRS, YFSETQ. The CDR3 consists of 15 residues. J lost 1 base, V lost 4 bases, and 7 bases had no gene match.

J is TRBJ1-1 and V is TRBV28; 9 nucleotides match TRBD1. Per the germline V gene, CDR1 is MDHEN and CDR2 is SYDVKM. V dropped 5 bases and J dropped 7; count of bases not matched to a gene: 8. CDR3 size: 14 residues. The CDR3 coding sequence is TGTGCCAGCAGTCCGCACAGGGGGCCTGGTGAAGCTTTCTTT. This sequence encodes CASSPHRGPGEAFF.

The chain employs TRBV6-5 and TRBJ2-1, with 7 positions matching TRBD2. The CDR3 extends over 14 amino acids. CDR1 and CDR2 from the germline V gene are MNHEY and SVGAGI. The V and J ends lost 7 bases and 4 bases, in that order; junction bases with no gene match: 7. CDR3 residues: CASNPAGPYNEQFF. The CDR3 nucleotides are TGTGCCAGCAATCCAGCGGGACCATACAATGAGCAGTTCTTC.

The V gene is TRBV7-2, the J gene TRBJ2-4, with 7 bases fitting TRBD1. With V trimmed by 0 bases and J by 7 bases, 3 bases remained unmatched. The CDR3 contains 14 residues. CDR1 is SGHTA, CDR2 FQGNSA, per germline. The CDR3 coding sequence is TGTGCCAGCAGCTTAGCGGGCAGGGGGAACATTCAGTACTTC. This translates into CASSLAGRGNIQYF. Drawing the rest from reference TRBV7-2 and TRBJ2-4, the complete variable domain is GAGVSQSPSNKVTEKGKDVELRCDPISGHTALYWYRQSLGQGLEFLIYFQGNSAPDKSGLPSDRFSAERTGGSVSTLTIQRTQQEDSAVYLCASSLAGRGNIQYFGAGTRLSVL.

J is TRBJ2-2 and V is TRBV28; the match to TRBD1 covers 8 bases. V shed 6 bases and J 4 bases; nucleotides not matched to a gene: 10. The CDR3 is 16 residues long. Germline V gene sequence: CDR1 MDHEN, CDR2 SYDVKM. The CDR3 DNA is TGTGCCAGCAGCCCGTGGACAGGGCGTCTCACCGGGGAGCTGTTTTTT. Protein: CASSPWTGRLTGELFF.

The chain is built from TRBV5-5 and TRBJ2-5; 14 positions agree with TRBD2. From germline, CDR1 is SGHKS and CDR2 YYEKEE (reference sequence). Trimming removed 3 bases from V and 4 bases from J; junction bases left unmatched: 5. The CDR3 has 16 residues. In DNA, the CDR3 is TGTGCCAGCAGCTCTCTCGGGACTAGCGGGGGAGAGACCCAGTACTTC. Translating gives CASSSLGTSGGETQYF.

The V call is TRBV5-1, the J call TRBJ1-1; 7 bases fit TRBD1. J was trimmed by 3 bases and V by 2 bases; bases with no gene match: 4. Germline V CDR1 and CDR2: SGHRS, YFSETQ. The CDR3 has 14 amino acids. CDR3 sequence reads: CASSLRQGYTEAFF. Here the CDR3 DNA reads TGCGCCAGCAGCTTACGACAGGGATACACTGAAGCTTTCTTT.

This clone has only a few counts. The genes are TRBV5-4 and TRBJ2-3, with D maybe TRBD1 (6 bases). CDR3 size: 14 residues. Germline-derived CDR1 and CDR2 are SGHNT and YYREEE (reference sequence). Trimming stripped 2 bases from V and 3 bases from J, with 10 bases between. For the CDR3, the DNA is TGTGCCAGCAGCTTACCCAGGGGTACAGATACGCAGTATTTT. Protein product: CASSLPRGTDTQYF.

This rearrangement joins TRBV4-1 to TRBJ2-7; possible D gene TRBD1, 5 bases. CDR3 length: 15 amino acids. Between the trimmed V and J ends, which lost 3 bases and 3 bases, there was a span of 15 bases. Looked up from germline, CDR1 is MGHRA and CDR2 is YSYEKL. The CDR3 nucleotides are TGCGCCAGCAGCCATTTCAGGGTAAACAACTACGAGCAGTACTTC. It is translated as CASSHFRVNNYEQYF.

This chain joins TRBV6-5 and TRBJ2-2; D may be TRBD1 (5 bases). The CDR3 runs 15 residues. Germline loops: CDR1 MNHEY, CDR2 SVGAGI. V was pared by 6 bases and J by 1 base, with 12 bases between. The CDR3 DNA follows: TGTGCCAGCAGCGTACGCAGGGTGAACACCGGGGAGCTGTTTTTT. As protein: CASSVRRVNTGELFF.

The chain recombines TRBV6-2 or TRBV6-3 with TRBJ2-7; 7 bases align to TRBD1. The CDR3 totals 12 residues. CDR1 is MNHEY, CDR2 SVGEGT, per germline. Trimming took 4 bases from V and 5 from J; bases not matched to a gene: 2. The CDR3 DNA follows: TGTGCCAGCAGTTTAGGGGGCCACGAGCAGTACTTC. Its protein is CASSLGGHEQYF.

The chain links TRBV5-5 to TRBJ1-2, with TRBD1 identical over 9 bases. Unmatched junction bases numbered 10, after V lost 5 bases and J lost 5 bases. This CDR3 has 15 residues. Looked up from germline, CDR1 is SGHKS and CDR2 is YYEKEE (reference sequence). The CDR3 sequence is CASSYGQGKGYGYTF. Here the CDR3 DNA reads TGTGCCAGCAGTTACGGACAGGGGAAGGGGTATGGCTACACCTTC.

A few counts support this clone. V gene TRBV7-9 combines with J gene TRBJ2-7; 8 nucleotides align to TRBD1. V gave up 5 bases and J gave up 2 bases; unmatched junction bases: 5. CDR1 and CDR2 (germline): SEHNR, FQNEAQ (reference sequence). The CDR3 length is 14 residues. The CDR3 region has the DNA TGTGCCAGCAGCACGACGACAGGGGCCTACGAGCAGTACTTC. Protein sequence: CASSTTTGAYEQYF.

The V gene is TRBV6-5, the J gene TRBJ1-2, with D perhaps TRBD1 (6 bases). V was shortened by 1 base and J by 5 bases, with 14 bases between the two germline ends. CDR1 MNHEY and CDR2 SVGAGI come from the germline V gene. The CDR3 has 15 residues. CDR3 amino acids: CASSYYSSGAYGYTF. CDR3 coding DNA: TGTGCCAGCAGTTACTACTCCTCAGGGGCGTATGGCTACACCTTC.

The rearrangement links TRBV6-5 to TRBJ1-1, with a possible D match to TRBD1 (6 bases). V was clipped by 6 bases and J by 1 base, with 9 bases between them. CDR1 is MNHEY and CDR2 is SVGAGI in the germline V gene. The CDR3 contains 13 residues. The CDR3 DNA sequence: TGTGCCAGCAGAGCGGACAGGAACACTGAAGCTTTCTTT. Encoded protein: CASRADRNTEAFF.

This CDR3 is CASSEWGGNSYEQYF. The CDR3 bases are TGTGCCAGCAGTGAATGGGGGGGGAACTCCTACGAGCAGTACTTC. The chain has TRBV25-1 and TRBJ2-7; 7 positions match TRBD2. V was clipped by 1 base and J by 0 bases; unmatched bases: 3. Germline values: CDR1 MGHDK, CDR2 SYGVNS. CDR3 size: 15 residues.

The chain joins TRBV6-2 or TRBV6-3 to TRBJ1-1; TRBD1 aligns across 7 bases. The germline V gene encodes CDR1 MNHEY and CDR2 SVGEGT. With V trimmed by 2 bases and J by 7 bases, 13 bases remained unmatched. This CDR3 region has 16 residues. In DNA, the CDR3 is TGTGCCAGCAGTTACCTTCCCGGACAGGTGAGGGGTGAAGCTTTCTTT. Its translation is CASSYLPGQVRGEAFF.

The gene calls are TRBV4-1 and TRBJ1-5; D is perhaps TRBD1 (5 bases). The CDR3 consists of 14 residues. CDR1 MGHRA and CDR2 YSYEKL come from the germline V gene. Trimming took off 4 bases at V and 4 bases at J, with 11 bases between the two ends. The CDR3 spells CASSLGGTNQPQHF. The CDR3 nucleotides are TGCGCCAGCAGCCTCGGAGGGACGAATCAGCCCCAGCATTTT.

The V and J genes are TRBV2 and TRBJ2-2, with a weak D call TRBD1 (6 bases). The germline V gene has CDR1 SNHLY and CDR2 FYNNEI. The CDR3 has 14 amino acids. V was cut by 7 bases and J by 4 bases, with 13 bases left in between. The CDR3 DNA is TGTGCCAGCACTACAGGGTCTTCCACCGGGGAGCTGTTTTTT. Translated, it gives CASTTGSSTGELFF.

This clone was seen only once. The chain combines TRBV4-3 with TRBJ2-7; D is uncertain. CDR1 and CDR2 (germline): LGHNA, YSLEER. The CDR3 totals 13 residues. Trimming pared 0 bases from V and 2 bases from J, leaving 5 bases between. CDR3 nucleotide sequence: TGCGCCAGCAGCCAAGAGCACACCTACGAGCAGTACTTC. Its protein product is CASSQEHTYEQYF.

The sample holds one count of this clone. The V gene is TRBV6-5, the J gene TRBJ1-3; 7 bases align to TRBD1. The V segment lost 7 bases and the J segment 1 base; nucleotides outside the gene matches: 4. Germline V gene lookup returns CDR1 MNHEY and CDR2 SVGAGI. There are 14 residues in the CDR3. DNA of the CDR3: TGTGCCAGCAATTGGGACAGATCTGGAAACACCATATATTTT. This sequence encodes CASNWDRSGNTIYF.

V usage is TRBV6-6 and J usage is TRBJ2-1; D perhaps matches TRBD1 (5 bases). V was shortened by 0 bases and J by 12 bases, with 9 bases between the two germline ends. The CDR3 consists of 12 residues. Germline-derived CDR1 and CDR2 are MNHNY and SVGAGI (reference sequence). The CDR3 reads CASSYSRQGQFF. In DNA form, the CDR3 reads TGTGCCAGCAGTTACTCGCGGCAGGGGCAGTTCTTC.

The chain carries TRBV7-9 and TRBJ2-7, with TRBD2 as a possible D gene (7 bases). Trimming removed 4 bases at V and 6 bases at J, with 31 bases between. Germline lookup yields CDR1 SEHNR and CDR2 FQNEAQ (reference sequence). This CDR3 is 19 amino acids long. CDR3 DNA sequence: TGTGCCAGCAGCTCCCACGCAATAGGGGGGGGCGCCTCGAGTTTCGAGCAGTACTTC. This sequence encodes CASSSHAIGGGASSFEQYF.

This chain uses TRBV28 with TRBJ2-6; D unclear. The V end was cut by 4 bases, the J end by 0 bases, with 7 bases between. CDR1 is MDHEN, CDR2 SYDVKM, per germline. CDR3 length equals 15 residues. CDR3 residues: CASSSVLSGANVLTF. The CDR3 region has the DNA TGTGCCAGCAGTTCGGTCCTCTCTGGGGCCAACGTCCTGACTTTC.